This TCR beta chain was documented in a study of control samples from healthy donors and cancer patients. Method: immunoSEQ multiplex PCR; TCRdb's copy keeps in-frame clones and lacks some. The sample yields about 51,000 clones, about 90% seen once. What was sequenced was PBMCs. The sequence derives from a man aged 50-59 years with head and neck cancer.

CDR3 in amino acids: CASSSLGGELFF. DNA for the CDR3: TGTGCCAGCAGTTCTCTGGGCGGGGAGCTGTTTTTT. The chain has TRBV28 and TRBJ2-2; D call uncertain. This CDR3 comprises 12 residues. Trimming took 4 bases from V and 7 from J, leaving 7 bases between them. The germline V gene has CDR1 MDHEN and CDR2 SYDVKM.